The 27 T cell receptor beta chains below come from one sample, sequenced in a study of T cells in women clearing cervical HPV infection (dated 2018 in TCRdb). Libraries were constructed by the immunoSEQ multiplex PCR assay. Held by TCRdb, this immuneACCESS table contains in-frame sequences only and omits some clones. Under half of the omission traces to an unresolved V gene where checked; the cause of the rest is unknown. The table of this sample itemizes roughly 35,000 clones. The top ten hold around 3.9% of the sample. Specimen: blood buffy coat. These receptors all come from a woman aged 18 to 75 with a cervical HPV16 infection that either progressed to CIN3+ or cleared (not recorded which).

The CDR3 sequence: CSAKQRGANTGELFF. Partial CDR3 DNA: TGCAGTGCTAAACAGCGGGGGGCGAACACCGGGGAG. The chain has TRBV20-1 and TRBJ2-2; 9 bases fit TRBD2. The read ends 3 residues before the CDR3 terminus; that terminus is restored from the germline J gene. The CDR3 contains 15 residues. CDR1 and CDR2 from the germline V gene are DFQATT and SNEGSKA (reference sequence). V shed 4 bases and J 0 bases; nucleotides not matched to a gene: 3.

Points on this clone: One junction end disagrees with the germline gene, perhaps due to a read error. The observed sequence ends 3 residues before the CDR3 terminus, with the missing tail filled in from the germline J gene. The gene calls are TRBV4-2 and TRBJ2-7; TRBD1 aligns across 7 bases. The CDR3 totals 14 residues. CDR1 is LGHNA and CDR2 is YNFKEQ in the germline V gene. CDR3 DNA, as far as it was read: TGCGCCAGCAGCCAAGAAAGGGACAGCTACGAG. Residues: CASSQERDSYE. The CDR3 in its entirety is CASSQERDSYEQYF.

Details on this clone: Read data end 3 residues before the CDR3 end; the end is taken from the germline J gene. This chain uses TRBV7-2 with TRBJ2-7; 8 nucleotides match TRBD2. The CDR3 length is 13 residues. Germline lookup yields CDR1 SGHTA and CDR2 FQGNSA. V was pared by 8 bases and J by 5 bases, with 8 bases of the junction left unmatched. CDR3 protein: CASEAGVGHEQYF. CDR3 bases read: TGTGCCAGCGAAGCGGGAGTAGGCCACGAG.

This CDR3 is CASSEVRGEKLFF. Partial CDR3 DNA: TGCGCCAGCAGTGAGGTAAGGGGGGAAAAA. V is TRBV10-1 and J is TRBJ1-4, with a weak D call TRBD1 (6 bases). The read comes to an end 3 residues before the CDR3 does, leaving the germline J gene to fill in the end. Germline V gene sequence: CDR1 WNHNN, CDR2 SYGVQD (reference sequence). Trimming shortened V by 2 bases and J by 8 bases, and 9 bases separated the two germline ends. The CDR3 length is 13 residues.

Concerning this clone itself: The read comes to an end 3 residues before the CDR3 does, leaving the germline J gene to fill in the end. The chain uses TRBV28 and TRBJ2-7; 9 nucleotides agree with TRBD2. CDR1 and CDR2 (germline): MDHEN, SYDVKM. CDR3 length equals 14 residues. After removal of 6 bases from V and 0 bases from J, the junction contained 3 bases not matched to a gene. The sequenced part of the CDR3 DNA is TGTGCCAGCAGGCCTAGCGGGGCCTCCTACGAG. It encodes CASRPSGASYE. The full CDR3 is CASRPSGASYEQYF.

Comment on this clone: The read terminates 3 residues ahead of where the CDR3 ends, so the germline J gene completes it. The V call is TRBV6-2 or TRBV6-3, the J call TRBJ1-2; TRBD1 might be the D (6 bases). Germline assignment: CDR1 MNHEY and CDR2 SVGEGT. The CDR3 extends over 16 amino acids. V was clipped by 5 bases and J by 4 bases, with 20 bases between them. Incomplete CDR3 DNA: TGTGCCAGCAGTCCGGCTATGGCGGGGGCGGCCTATGGC. As protein: CASSPAMAGAAYG. The entire CDR3 is CASSPAMAGAAYGYTF.

The covered CDR3 bases are TGTGCCAGCAGACAAACTAGCGGACAAGAGACC. Translating gives CASRQTSGQET. The entire CDR3 reads CASRQTSGQETQYF. The rearrangement uses TRBV7-6 and TRBJ2-5; 8 bases fit TRBD2. Read coverage stops 3 residues before the CDR3 terminus; the germline J gene supplies the remainder. The CDR3 runs to 14 residues. Per germline, CDR1 SGHVS and CDR2 FNYEAQ. V lost 6 bases, J lost 2 bases, and 5 bases stayed unmatched.

As regards this clone: Read sequence stops 3 residues before the CDR3 end, and the germline J gene provides the missing end. The rearrangement uses TRBV6-1 and TRBJ2-7; D gene ambiguous. The V end lost 0 bases, the J end lost 6 bases, and 6 bases lay between the germline ends. Germline V gene lookup returns CDR1 MNHNS and CDR2 SASEGT. The CDR3 extends over 12 amino acids. CDR3 protein: CASSEARSEQYF. CDR3 DNA, as far as it was read: TGTGCCAGCAGTGAAGCAAGGTCCGAG.

Notes on this clone: The CDR3 extends 3 residues past the end of the read, so its final part is completed from the germline J gene. This chain joins TRBV2 and TRBJ2-1; 7 nucleotides match TRBD1. Per germline, CDR1 SNHLY and CDR2 FYNNEI. The V gene end was trimmed by 6 bases and the J gene end by 1 base; junction bases not matched to a gene: 6. This CDR3 is built from 15 residues. The part of the CDR3 DNA that was read is TGTGCCAGCAGGTGGGGCAGGGGGTCCTACAATGAG. Its translation: CASRWGRGSYNE. The whole CDR3 is CASRWGRGSYNEQFF.

A note on this clone: The DNA ends 3 residues before the CDR3 does, and the rest of the CDR3 is filled in from the germline J gene. V is TRBV5-6 and J is TRBJ2-3; D uncertain. CDR1 SGHDT and CDR2 YYEEEE come from the germline V gene. This CDR3 has 15 amino acids. CDR3 amino acids: CASSLGLGPGETQYF. The covered CDR3 bases are TGTGCCAGCAGCTTGGGTCTAGGCCCCGGTGAGACG.

On this clone: The read ends 3 residues early relative to the CDR3; the germline J gene fills the gap. The J gene is TRBJ1-2, the V gene TRBV20-1; D call uncertain. Per the germline V gene, CDR1 is DFQATT and CDR2 is SNEGSKA (reference sequence). Trimming removed 3 bases from V and 4 bases from J, with 9 bases in between. This CDR3 is 12 amino acids long. CDR3 in amino acids: CSARAGTYGYTF. Incomplete CDR3 DNA: TGCAGTGCTAGGGCAGGAACCTATGGC.

Concerning this clone itself: The CDR3 end falls 3 residues outside the read, so it is completed with the germline J gene. The genes are TRBV18 and TRBJ2-1; TRBD2 aligns across 11 bases. CDR1 and CDR2 (germline): KGHSH, LQKENI. The length of the CDR3 is 17 residues. The junction had 12 bases not matched to a gene; V was cut back by 4 bases and J by 7 bases. CDR3 amino acids: CASSQTPTSGSWNEQFF. The CDR3 DNA, read in part, is TGTGCCAGCTCACAAACACCCACTAGCGGGAGTTGGAATGAG. Drawing the rest from reference TRBV18 and TRBJ2-1, the complete variable domain is NAGVMQNPRHLVRRRGQEARLRCSPMKGHSHVYWYRQLPEEGLKFMVYLQKENIIDESGMPKERFSAEFPKEGPSILRIQQVVRGDSAAYFCASSQTPTSGSWNEQFFGPGTRLTVL.

A note on this clone: The read falls 3 residues short of the CDR3 end, and the missing part is taken from the germline J gene. The chain uses TRBV20-1 and TRBJ2-1, with 8 nucleotides matching TRBD2. The V segment lost 0 bases and the J segment 9 bases; nucleotides outside the gene matches: 13. The length of the CDR3 is 16 residues. Germline CDR1 is DFQATT and CDR2 is SNEGSKA (reference sequence). The CDR3 bases that were read are TGCAGTGCTAGAGACGAAGACGGGACTAGGGTAGGTGAG. Protein product: CSARDEDGTRVGE. From start to end, the CDR3 is CSARDEDGTRVGEQFF.

As regards this clone: The DNA ends 3 residues before the CDR3 does, and the rest of the CDR3 is filled in from the germline J gene. This rearrangement joins TRBV11-2 to TRBJ2-3; TRBD1 matches at 7 bases. Germline CDR1 is SGHAT and CDR2 is FQNNGV. With 1 base clipped from V and 3 bases from J, the junction kept 1 base outside the gene matches. This CDR3 is 14 amino acids long. The chain's CDR3 is CASSLGRGTDTQYF. The part of the CDR3 DNA that was read is TGTGCCAGCAGCTTAGGCAGGGGGACAGATACG.

As to this clone: The read ends 3 residues shy of where the CDR3 ends; the end is completed using the germline J gene. The rearrangement joins TRBV7-2 to TRBJ2-2; TRBD1 matches 7 bases. This CDR3 has 15 residues. With V trimmed by 5 bases and J by 5 bases, 8 bases remained unmatched. From germline, CDR1 is SGHTA and CDR2 FQGNSA. The CDR3 loop reads CASSQRQGGTGELFF. CDR3 DNA (partial): TGTGCCAGCAGCCAGAGACAGGGCGGGACCGGGGAG.

Remarks on this clone: The read is 3 residues too short to cover the CDR3 end, so that end is filled in from the germline J gene. The chain has TRBV18 and TRBJ1-2; D gene ambiguous. In germline, CDR1 is KGHSH, CDR2 LQKENI. The CDR3 is 12 amino acids. The part of the CDR3 DNA that was read is TGTGCCACGTCTGAAGCAACCTACGAC. This codes for CATSEATYD. The complete CDR3 reads CATSEATYDYTF.

A note on this clone: At one end the junction does not follow the germline gene, possibly because of a read error. Read sequence stops 3 residues before the CDR3 end, and the germline J gene provides the missing end. This sequence joins TRBV5-1 and TRBJ2-7, with D perhaps matching TRBD2 (7 bases). Germline CDR1 is SGHRS and CDR2 is YFSETQ. This CDR3 region has 15 residues. CDR3 protein: CASSLDGGGSDEQYF. The part of the CDR3 DNA that was read is TGCGCCAGCAGCTTGGACGGCGGGGGCTCCGACGAG. The full variable domain, rest sourced from reference TRBV5-1 and TRBJ2-7, is KAGVTQTPRYLIKTRGQQVTLSCSPISGHRSVSWYQQTPGQGLQFLFEYFSETQRNKGNFPGRFSGRQFSNSRSEMNVSTLELGDSALYLCASSLDGGGSDEQYFGPGTRLTVT.

Concerning this clone: Read sequence stops 3 residues before the CDR3 end, and the germline J gene provides the missing end. The chain couples TRBV18 to TRBJ1-2; D is undetermined. Germline CDR1 reads KGHSH; CDR2 reads LQKENI. The CDR3 covers 16 residues. V gave up 5 bases and J gave up 5 bases, with 21 bases separating them. The CDR3 sequence: CASSNLKFGNSYGYTF. The sequenced part of the CDR3 DNA is TGTGCCAGCTCAAACCTCAAGTTCGGTAACTCATATGGC.

A note on this clone: The sequenced fragment ends 3 residues before the CDR3 boundary, so the rest is inferred from the germline J gene. The chain couples TRBV7-2 to TRBJ1-2; TRBD1 aligns across 9 bases. CDR3 length equals 14 residues. Germline V gives CDR1 SGHTA, CDR2 FQGNSA. The part of the CDR3 DNA that was read is TGTGCCAGCAGCTCGGGACAGGGAGGCCGCGGC. Protein product: CASSSGQGGRG. The entire CDR3 reads CASSSGQGGRGYTF.

Comments on this clone: The sequenced fragment ends 3 residues before the CDR3 boundary, so the rest is inferred from the germline J gene. J is TRBJ1-1 and V is TRBV6-2 or TRBV6-3, with TRBD1 identical over 10 bases. The J segment lost 5 bases and the V segment lost 2 bases, leaving 5 bases of the junction unmatched. Germline CDR1 is MNHEY and CDR2 is SVGEGT. CDR3 size: 15 residues. The sequenced CDR3 bases are TGTGCCAGCAGTTACCCCAGACAGGGGGCAACTGAA. It translates to CASSYPRQGATE. The whole CDR3 is CASSYPRQGATEAFF.

A note on this clone: Read sequence stops 3 residues before the CDR3 end, and the germline J gene provides the missing end. The genes are TRBV7-9 and TRBJ1-5, with no clear D. V was cut by 1 base and J by 1 base, with 8 bases left in between. The CDR3 contains 15 residues. Germline V gene sequence: CDR1 SEHNR, CDR2 FQNEAQ (reference sequence). The DNA read from the CDR3 is TGTGCCAGCAGCTTAGTGGGCCGCAGCAATCAGCCC. It yields the protein CASSLVGRSNQP. The CDR3 in its entirety is CASSLVGRSNQPQHF.

Points on this clone: The CDR3 end lies 3 residues beyond the end of the read and is filled in from the germline J gene. The chain has TRBV20-1 and TRBJ2-5, with 8 positions matching TRBD2. Trimming cost V 0 bases and J 7 bases; bases outside gene matches: 13. The germline V gene has CDR1 DFQATT and CDR2 SNEGSKA (reference sequence). The CDR3 length is 16 residues. The part of the CDR3 DNA that was read is TGCAGTGCTAGAGATCCGGCTAGCGGGTGGGCGAGGACC. This sequence encodes CSARDPASGWART. The full CDR3 protein reads CSARDPASGWARTQYF.

In regard to this clone: Read sequence stops 3 residues before the CDR3 end, and the germline J gene provides the missing end. V gene TRBV12-3 or TRBV12-4 combines with J gene TRBJ1-1, with TRBD1 matching over 11 bases. The CDR3 loop spans 16 amino acids. Losses at the gene ends were 4 bases for V and 3 bases for J; bases not matched to a gene: 7. Partial CDR3 DNA: TGTGCCAGCAGTTCCACCAGGACAGGGGGCTACACTGAA. This codes for CASSSTRTGGYTE. The whole CDR3 sequence reads CASSSTRTGGYTEAFF.

The covered CDR3 bases are TGTGCCAGCAGCTTGACTAGCGGGGGTGGGGAGACC. Its translation: CASSLTSGGGET. The complete CDR3 protein is CASSLTSGGGETQYF. The chain links TRBV11-2 to TRBJ2-5; 12 nucleotides match TRBD2. With the read ending 3 residues before the CDR3 end, the germline J gene is used to fill in that end. J lost 5 bases, V lost 3 bases, and 4 bases had no gene match. Germline V gene sequence: CDR1 SGHAT, CDR2 FQNNGV. The CDR3 loop spans 15 amino acids.

Concerning this clone itself: The missing CDR3 end, 3 residues past where the read stops, is filled in from the germline J gene. The rearrangement links TRBV7-9 to TRBJ1-2; D remains unclear. This CDR3 spans 12 amino acids. V was cut by 1 base and J by 4 bases, with 4 bases left in between. Germline V CDR1 and CDR2: SEHNR, FQNEAQ (reference sequence). The CDR3 is CASSLEAYGYTF. CDR3 DNA, as far as it was read: TGTGCCAGCAGCTTAGAGGCCTATGGC.

In regard to this clone: The CDR3 end lies 3 residues beyond the end of the read and is filled in from the germline J gene. The V and J genes are TRBV30 and TRBJ2-7; 7 bases map to TRBD2. This CDR3 has 14 residues. The ends lost 2 bases at V and 4 bases at J; junction bases unmatched: 8. Germline V gene lookup returns CDR1 GTSNPN and CDR2 SVGIG (reference sequence). This CDR3 is CAWSIGSGEYEQYF. CDR3 bases read: TGTGCCTGGAGTATAGGCAGCGGGGAGTACGAG.

Notes on this clone: The read falls 3 residues short of the CDR3 end, and the missing part is taken from the germline J gene. V usage is TRBV28 and J usage is TRBJ2-7; 7 nucleotides line up with TRBD1. With V trimmed by 2 bases and J by 6 bases, 16 bases remained unmatched. The CDR3 is 17 residues long. Germline CDR1 MDHEN, CDR2 SYDVKM. The sequenced CDR3 bases are TGTGCCAGCAGTTTAAACCCAGTCGCCAGGGGGACCCCCGAG. Protein sequence: CASSLNPVARGTPE. The whole CDR3 is CASSLNPVARGTPEQYF.